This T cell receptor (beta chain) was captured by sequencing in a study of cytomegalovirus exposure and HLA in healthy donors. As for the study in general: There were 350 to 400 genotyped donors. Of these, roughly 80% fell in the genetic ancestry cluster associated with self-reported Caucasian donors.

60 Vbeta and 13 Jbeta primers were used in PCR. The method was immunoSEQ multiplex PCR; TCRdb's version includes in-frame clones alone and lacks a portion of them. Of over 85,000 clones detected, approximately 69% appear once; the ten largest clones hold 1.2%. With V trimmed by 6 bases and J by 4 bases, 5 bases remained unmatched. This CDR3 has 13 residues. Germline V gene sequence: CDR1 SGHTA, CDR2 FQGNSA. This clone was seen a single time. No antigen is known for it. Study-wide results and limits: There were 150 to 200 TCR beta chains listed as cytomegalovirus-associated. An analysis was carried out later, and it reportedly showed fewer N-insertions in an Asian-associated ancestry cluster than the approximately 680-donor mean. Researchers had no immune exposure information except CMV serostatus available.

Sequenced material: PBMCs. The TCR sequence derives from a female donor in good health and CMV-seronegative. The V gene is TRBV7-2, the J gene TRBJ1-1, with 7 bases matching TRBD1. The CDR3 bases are TGTGCCAGCAGACAAACAGGGGCCACTGAAGCTTTCTTT. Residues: CASRQTGATEAFF.